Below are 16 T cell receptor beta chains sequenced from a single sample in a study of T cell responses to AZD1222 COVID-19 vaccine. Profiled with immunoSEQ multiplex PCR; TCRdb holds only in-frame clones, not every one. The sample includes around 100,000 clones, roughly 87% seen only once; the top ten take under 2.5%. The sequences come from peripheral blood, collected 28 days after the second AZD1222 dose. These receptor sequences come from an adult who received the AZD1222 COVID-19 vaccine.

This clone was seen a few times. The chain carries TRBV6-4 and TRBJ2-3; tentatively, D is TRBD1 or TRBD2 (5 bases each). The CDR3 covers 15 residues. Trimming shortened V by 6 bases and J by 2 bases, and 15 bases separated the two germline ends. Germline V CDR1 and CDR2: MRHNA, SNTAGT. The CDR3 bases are TGTGCCAGCAGAAAGGGGACCGGGCCCACAGATACGCAGTATTTT. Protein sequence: CASRKGTGPTDTQYF.

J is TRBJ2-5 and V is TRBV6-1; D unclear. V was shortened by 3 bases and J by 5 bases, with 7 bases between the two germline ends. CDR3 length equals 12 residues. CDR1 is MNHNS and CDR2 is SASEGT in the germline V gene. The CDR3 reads CASSDPGETQYF. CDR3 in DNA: TGTGCCAGCAGTGATCCGGGTGAGACCCAGTACTTC.

CDR3 region: CASSPAEYYGYTF. Here the CDR3 DNA reads TGTGCCAGCAGCCCAGCGGAGTATTATGGCTACACCTTC. This chain uses TRBV12-3 or TRBV12-4 with TRBJ1-2; D not certain. The CDR3 contains 13 residues. Trimming took off 6 bases at V and 5 bases at J, with 13 bases between the two ends.

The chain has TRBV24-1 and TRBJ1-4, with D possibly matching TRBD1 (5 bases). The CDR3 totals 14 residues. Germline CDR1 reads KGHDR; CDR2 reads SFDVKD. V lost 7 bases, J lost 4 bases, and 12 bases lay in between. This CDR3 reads CATSPGTHNEKLFF. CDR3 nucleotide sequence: TGTGCCACCAGCCCCGGGACCCATAATGAAAAACTGTTTTTT.

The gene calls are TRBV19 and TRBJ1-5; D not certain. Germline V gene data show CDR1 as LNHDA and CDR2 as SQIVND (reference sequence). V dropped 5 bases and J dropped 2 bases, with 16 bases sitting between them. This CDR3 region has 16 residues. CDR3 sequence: CASSPRWETRNQPQHF. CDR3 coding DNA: TGTGCCAGTAGTCCCCGATGGGAGACTCGCAATCAGCCCCAGCATTTT.

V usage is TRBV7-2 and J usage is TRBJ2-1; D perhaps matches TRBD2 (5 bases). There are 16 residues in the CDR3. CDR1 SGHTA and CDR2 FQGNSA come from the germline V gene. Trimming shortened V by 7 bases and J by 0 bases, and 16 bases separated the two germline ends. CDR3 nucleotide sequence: TGTGCCAGCAACCGTTTTGGTGGGAGCTCCTACAATGAGCAGTTCTTC. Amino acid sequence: CASNRFGGSSYNEQFF.

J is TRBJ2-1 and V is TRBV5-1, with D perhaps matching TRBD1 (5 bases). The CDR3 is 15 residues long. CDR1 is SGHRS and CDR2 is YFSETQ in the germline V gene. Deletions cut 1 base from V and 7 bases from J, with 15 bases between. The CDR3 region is CASSLYNRKGNEQFF. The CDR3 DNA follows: TGCGCCAGCAGCTTGTATAACAGGAAGGGAAATGAGCAGTTCTTC.

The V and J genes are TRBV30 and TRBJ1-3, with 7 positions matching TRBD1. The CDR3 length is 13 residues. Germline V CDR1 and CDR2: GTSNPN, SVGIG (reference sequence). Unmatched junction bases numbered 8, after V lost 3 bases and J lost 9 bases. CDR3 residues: CAWRISGGGTIYF. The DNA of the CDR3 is TGTGCCTGGAGAATCTCAGGGGGAGGCACCATATATTTT.

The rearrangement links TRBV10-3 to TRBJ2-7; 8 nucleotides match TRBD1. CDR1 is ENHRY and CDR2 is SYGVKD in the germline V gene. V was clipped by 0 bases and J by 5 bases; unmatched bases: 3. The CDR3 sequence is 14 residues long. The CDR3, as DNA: TGTGCCATCAGTGAGTCAACGGACAGGGACGAGCAGTACTTC. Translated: CAISESTDRDEQYF.

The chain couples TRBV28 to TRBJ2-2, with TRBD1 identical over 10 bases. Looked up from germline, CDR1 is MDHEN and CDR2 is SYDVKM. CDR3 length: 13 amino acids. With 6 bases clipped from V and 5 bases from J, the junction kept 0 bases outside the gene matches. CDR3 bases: TGTGCCAGCAGGGGACAGGGGACCGGGGAGCTGTTTTTT. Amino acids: CASRGQGTGELFF.

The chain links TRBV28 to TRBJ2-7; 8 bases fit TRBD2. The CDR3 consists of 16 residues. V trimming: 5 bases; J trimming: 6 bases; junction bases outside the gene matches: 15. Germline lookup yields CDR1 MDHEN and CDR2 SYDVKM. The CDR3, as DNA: TGTGCCAGCAGTCTCGGCCGGGGGGCCCGGGGGGGCGAGCAGTACTTC. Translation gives CASSLGRGARGGEQYF.

CDR3 DNA sequence: TGTGCCAGCAGTTTGAACAGGGACTGGTCTAACACCGGGGAGCTGTTTTTT. Translation gives CASSLNRDWSNTGELFF. The genes are TRBV6-2 or TRBV6-3 and TRBJ2-2; D is perhaps TRBD1 or TRBD2 (6 bases each). This CDR3 has 17 amino acids. The V end was cut by 4 bases, the J end by 2 bases, with 17 bases between. CDR1 and CDR2 from the germline V gene are MNHEY and SVGEGT.

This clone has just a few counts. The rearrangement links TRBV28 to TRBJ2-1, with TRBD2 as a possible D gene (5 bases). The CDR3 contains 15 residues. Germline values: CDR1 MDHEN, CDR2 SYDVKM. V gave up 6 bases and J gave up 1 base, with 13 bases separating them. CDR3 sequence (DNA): TGTGCCAGCAGCGCAGGAGGAGATTCCTACAATGAGCAGTTCTTC. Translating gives CASSAGGDSYNEQFF. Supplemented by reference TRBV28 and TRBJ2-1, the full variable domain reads DVKVTQSSRYLVKRTGEKVFLECVQDMDHENMFWYRQDPGLGLRLIYFSYDVKMKEKGDIPEGYSVSREKKERFSLILESASTNQTSMYLCASSAGGDSYNEQFFGPGTRLTVL.

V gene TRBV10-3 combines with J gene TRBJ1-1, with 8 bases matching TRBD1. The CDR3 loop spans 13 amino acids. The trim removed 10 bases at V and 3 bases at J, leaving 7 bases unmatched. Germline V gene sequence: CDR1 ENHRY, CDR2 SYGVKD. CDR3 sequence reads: CASESGGDTEAFF. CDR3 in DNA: TGTGCCAGCGAATCAGGGGGCGACACTGAAGCTTTCTTT.

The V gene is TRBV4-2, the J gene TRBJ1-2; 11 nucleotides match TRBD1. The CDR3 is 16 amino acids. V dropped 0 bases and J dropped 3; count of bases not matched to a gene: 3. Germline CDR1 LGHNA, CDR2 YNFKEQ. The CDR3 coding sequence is TGTGCCAGCAGCCAAGACGGACAGGGGGCAGACTATGGCTACACCTTC. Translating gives CASSQDGQGADYGYTF.

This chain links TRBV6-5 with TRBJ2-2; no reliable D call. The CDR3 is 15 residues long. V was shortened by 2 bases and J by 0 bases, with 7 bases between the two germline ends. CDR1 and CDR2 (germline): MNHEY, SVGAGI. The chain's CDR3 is CASSYGVSNTGELFF. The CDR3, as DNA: TGTGCCAGCAGTTACGGCGTATCGAACACCGGGGAGCTGTTTTTT.